This entry describes one T cell receptor beta chain. This specimen belongs to a study of blood T cell repertoires in COVID-19. Looking at the study overall: Sample material is recorded as cDNA or gDNA derived from T cells, B-cell-depleted T cells, or PBMCs.

In the source study's methods: Using reference gene primer amplification, nucleated cell counts were estimated. Sequencing used immunoSEQ multiplex PCR; TCRdb keeps in-frame clones, though not all of them. D and trimming come from the DNA, and the V and J calls and clone size come from that table. This sample has 75,000 to 100,000 clones, with roughly 84% found just once. The specimen sequenced was peripheral blood. The clonotype originates from a woman of 80 years or more with acute or convalescent COVID-19.

The DNA for the CDR3 is TGTGCCAGCAGCTCCCGTGGCGGAGCGGGGAACACTGAAGCTTTCTTT. It encodes CASSSRGGAGNTEAFF. The chain is built from TRBV5-5 and TRBJ1-1; D not certain. V was pared by 3 bases and J by 1 base, with 16 bases between. This CDR3 has 16 residues. Germline loops: CDR1 SGHKS, CDR2 YYEKEE (reference sequence).